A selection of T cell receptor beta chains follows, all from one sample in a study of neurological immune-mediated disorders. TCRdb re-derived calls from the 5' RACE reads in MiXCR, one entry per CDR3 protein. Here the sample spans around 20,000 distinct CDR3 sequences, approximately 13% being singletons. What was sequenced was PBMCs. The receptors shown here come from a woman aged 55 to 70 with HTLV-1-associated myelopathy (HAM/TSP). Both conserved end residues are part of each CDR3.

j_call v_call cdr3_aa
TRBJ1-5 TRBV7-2 CASRTGTGKGRPQHF
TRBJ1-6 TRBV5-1 CASSLGHQNSPLHF
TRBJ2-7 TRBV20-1 CSARVRGYEQYF
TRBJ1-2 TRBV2 CASSEMGQGATGYTF
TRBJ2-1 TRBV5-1 CASSLGQDYNEQFF
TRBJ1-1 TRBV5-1 CASSLQGDGTEAFF
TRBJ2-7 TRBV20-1 CSATGLSSSYEQYF
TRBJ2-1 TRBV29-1 CSAPDRGVVHEQFF
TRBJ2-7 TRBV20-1 CSARGTGEQYF
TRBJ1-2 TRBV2 CASSDRDRGIYGYTF
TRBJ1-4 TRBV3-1 CASSQNILDGEKLFF
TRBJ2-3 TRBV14 CASSQFGQGTSDTQYF
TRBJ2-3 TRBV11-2 CASSLGGGAWGTDTQYF
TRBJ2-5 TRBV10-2 CASSDPNLGTQYF
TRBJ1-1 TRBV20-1 CSARDQANTEAFF
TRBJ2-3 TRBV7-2 CASSPGLDTQYF
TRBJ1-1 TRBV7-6 CASSPGAGPGATEAFF
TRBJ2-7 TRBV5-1 CASSLDSLYEQYF
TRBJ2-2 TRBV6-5 CASSSDRNTGELSF